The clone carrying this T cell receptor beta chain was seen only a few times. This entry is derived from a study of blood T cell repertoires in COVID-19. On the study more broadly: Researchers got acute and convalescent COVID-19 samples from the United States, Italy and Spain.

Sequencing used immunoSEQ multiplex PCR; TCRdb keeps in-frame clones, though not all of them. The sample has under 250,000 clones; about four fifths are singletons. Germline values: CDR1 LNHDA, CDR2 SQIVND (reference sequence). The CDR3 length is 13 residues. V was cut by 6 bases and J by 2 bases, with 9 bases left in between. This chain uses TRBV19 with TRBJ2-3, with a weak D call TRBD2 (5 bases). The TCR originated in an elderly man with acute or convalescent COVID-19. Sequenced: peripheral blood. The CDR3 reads CASRDLSTDTQYF. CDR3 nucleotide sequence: TGTGCCAGTAGGGACTTATCCACAGATACGCAGTATTTT.